A single sample gave rise to the 18 T cell receptor beta chains below, sequenced in a study of T cell repertoires in cytomegalovirus infection. Antigen specificity for these receptors is unknown. TCRdb redid the calling of the reads with MiXCR, one entry per CDR3 protein. The sample holds nearly 700,000 distinct CDR3 sequences; roughly a third are singletons and the top ten take approximately 18%. The sample was cultured PBMCs, taken from culture after CMV antigen stimulation. The origin of the receptors is a human donor in good health (CMV status not recorded). Some clones in this sample may be carry-over from other donors' samples.

The V call is TRBV6-8, the J call TRBJ2-7; D gene unclear. Germline V gives CDR1 MNHGY, CDR2 SAAAGT. The length of the CDR3 is 12 residues. Trimming cost V 5 bases and J 5 bases, with 10 bases left between them. CDR3 DNA: TGTGCCAGCAGTGGCCTGAAGAACGAGCAGTACTTC. Protein product: CASSGLKNEQYF.

The gene calls are TRBV12-3 or TRBV12-4 and TRBJ1-1; D is unclear. The CDR3 has 15 residues. V gave up 6 bases and J gave up 4 bases, with 18 bases separating them. As DNA, the CDR3 is TGTGCCAGCAGCCCCGAAGGGTATGGGGTCACTGAAGCTTTCTTT. It yields the protein CASSPEGYGVTEAFF.

This clonotype was seen many times. J is TRBJ2-3 and V is TRBV7-2, with 14 nucleotides matching TRBD2. This CDR3 is 18 amino acids long. J lost 5 bases, V lost 1 base, and 8 bases had no gene match. Germline V CDR1 and CDR2: SGHTA, FQGNSA. The CDR3 is CASSLVGTSGSWGDTQYF. The CDR3 DNA reads TGTGCCAGCAGCTTAGTGGGGACTAGCGGGAGCTGGGGAGATACGCAGTATTTT.

V gene TRBV2 combines with J gene TRBJ2-5; maybe TRBD2 (6 bases). This CDR3 has 14 amino acids. With 6 bases removed from V and 0 bases from J, the gap between germline ends came to 11 bases. From germline, CDR1 is SNHLY and CDR2 FYNNEI. CDR3 in DNA: TGTGCCAGCAGGTGGACGGGGGACCAAGAGACCCAGTACTTC. The encoded protein is CASRWTGDQETQYF.

This clonotype was observed at least ten times. V gene TRBV7-9 combines with J gene TRBJ1-1; a weak D match, TRBD1 (6 bases). The length of the CDR3 is 14 residues. Per the germline V gene, CDR1 is SEHNR and CDR2 is FQNEAQ (reference sequence). Trimming left V 1 base short and J 8 bases short, with 14 bases between. The CDR3 loop reads CASSLVQGTMEAFF. In DNA form, the CDR3 reads TGTGCCAGCAGCTTAGTGCAGGGGACTATGGAAGCTTTCTTT.

This chain uses TRBV7-2 with TRBJ2-7; perhaps TRBD1 as D (6 bases). CDR3 length equals 14 residues. V lost 3 bases and J lost 4, with 13 bases in between. Looked up from germline, CDR1 is SGHTA and CDR2 is FQGNSA. The CDR3 DNA is TGTGCCAGCAGCTTTCCTGTGAGGGGGTACGAGCAGTACTTC. It specifies CASSFPVRGYEQYF. Complete variable domain (other parts from reference TRBV7-2 and TRBJ2-7): GAGVSQSPSNKVTEKGKDVELRCDPISGHTALYWYRQSLGQGLEFLIYFQGNSAPDKSGLPSDRFSAERTGGSVSTLTIQRTQQEDSAVYLCASSFPVRGYEQYFGPGTRLTVT.

The chain is built from TRBV29-1 and TRBJ2-3; D might be TRBD1 (6 bases). The germline CDR1 and CDR2 sequences are SQVTM and ANQGSEA. CDR3 size: 14 residues. The V and J ends lost 8 bases and 0 bases respectively, with 15 bases between them. The CDR3 nucleotides read TGCAGCCATGAGGGGACAACTAGCACAGATACGCAGTATTTT. Translated, it gives CSHEGTTSTDTQYF.

The rearrangement links TRBV5-1 to TRBJ2-1, with 12 bases fitting TRBD2. Per germline, CDR1 SGHRS and CDR2 YFSETQ. This CDR3 is built from 15 residues. V gave up 0 bases and J gave up 12 bases; unmatched junction bases: 7. The CDR3 loop is CASSLETSGRRGQFF. CDR3 sequence (DNA): TGCGCCAGCAGCTTGGAAACTAGCGGGAGGAGGGGGCAGTTCTTC.

This clonotype was seen a few times. This chain joins TRBV11-2 and TRBJ2-1; 7 bases are shared with TRBD2. CDR1 is SGHAT, CDR2 FQNNGV, per germline. J was trimmed by 0 bases and V by 5 bases; bases with no gene match: 4. The CDR3 length is 15 residues. CDR3 DNA: TGTGCCAGCAGCCGGGGGGACGGCTCCTACAATGAGCAGTTCTTC. The encoded protein is CASSRGDGSYNEQFF. The full variable domain, completed using reference TRBV11-2 and TRBJ2-1, is EAGVAQSPRYKIIEKRQSVAFWCNPISGHATLYWYQQILGQGPKLLIQFQNNGVVDDSQLPKDRFSAERLKGVDSTLKIQPAKLEDSAVYLCASSRGDGSYNEQFFGPGTRLTVL.

The rearrangement uses TRBV27 and TRBJ1-2; D gene unclear. CDR3 length: 13 amino acids. Germline V lookup: CDR1 MNHEY, CDR2 SMNVEV (reference sequence). V shed 2 bases and J shed 4 bases, with 8 bases lying between them. CDR3 coding DNA: TGTGCCAGCAGTTTAGCCCCGTCCTATGGCTACACCTTC. This translates into CASSLAPSYGYTF.

This clonotype was picked up many times. The chain uses TRBV7-8 and TRBJ1-1; possibly TRBD1 for D (6 bases). Trimming pared 6 bases from V and 6 bases from J, leaving 20 bases between. The CDR3 covers 15 residues. CDR1 and CDR2 from the germline V gene are SGHVS and FQNEAQ. This CDR3 reads CASSQGPGKGPEAFF. The CDR3 nucleotides are TGTGCCAGCAGTCAGGGGCCGGGGAAGGGCCCTGAAGCTTTCTTT.

The V call is TRBV5-1, the J call TRBJ2-2, with TRBD1 matching 12 bases. This CDR3 comprises 15 residues. V was pared by 6 bases and J by 4 bases, with 4 bases of the junction left unmatched. Per germline, CDR1 SGHRS and CDR2 YFSETQ. CDR3 coding DNA: TGCGCCAGCACCCCGGGACAGGGGGCCACCGGGGAGCTGTTTTTT. Encoded protein: CASTPGQGATGELFF.

The chain recombines TRBV7-2 with TRBJ1-6, with D perhaps TRBD1 (5 bases). Germline V gene data show CDR1 as SGHTA and CDR2 as FQGNSA. V lost 5 bases and J 6 bases, leaving 11 bases between the germline ends. The CDR3 loop spans 14 amino acids. The CDR3 loop is CASSAGTFNSPLHF. CDR3 coding DNA: TGTGCCAGCAGCGCCGGGACCTTTAATTCACCCCTCCACTTT.

This rearrangement joins TRBV5-1 to TRBJ2-5; 13 bases fit TRBD2. With 4 bases clipped from V and 1 base from J, the junction kept 25 bases outside the gene matches. This CDR3 has 23 residues. Germline CDR1 SGHRS, CDR2 YFSETQ. The CDR3 is CASSRLTPLRTSGSTTPQETQYF. CDR3 DNA: TGCGCCAGCAGCCGCTTGACCCCCCTGCGGACTAGCGGGAGCACCACTCCCCAAGAGACCCAGTACTTC.

This sequence joins TRBV20-1 and TRBJ1-3; TRBD1 matches at 9 bases. Germline assignment: CDR1 DFQATT and CDR2 SNEGSKA (reference sequence). The CDR3 runs to 17 residues. J lost 0 bases, V lost 4 bases, and 10 bases had no gene match. CDR3 amino acids: CSAMTGTGMTSGNTIYF. In DNA form, the CDR3 reads TGCAGTGCTATGACCGGGACAGGGATGACCTCTGGAAACACCATATATTTT.

This clonotype was counted a few times. The V gene is TRBV7-6, the J gene TRBJ1-2; tentative D call: TRBD1 (5 bases). Trimming stripped 4 bases from V and 6 bases from J, with 12 bases between. CDR3 size: 13 residues. CDR1 is SGHVS, CDR2 FNYEAQ, per germline. The CDR3 DNA is TGTGCCAGCAGCTACGACAGACTACATGGCTACACCTTC. Protein sequence: CASSYDRLHGYTF.

This clonotype was found a few times. The chain is built from TRBV7-2 and TRBJ2-7; D unclear. The germline CDR1 and CDR2 sequences are SGHTA and FQGNSA. The CDR3 contains 13 residues. V gave up 1 base and J gave up 2 bases, with 6 bases separating them. CDR3 in amino acids: CASSLVSTYEQYF. The CDR3, as DNA: TGTGCCAGCAGCTTAGTCTCCACCTACGAGCAGTACTTC.

This clonotype has at least ten counts. The V call is TRBV7-2, the J call TRBJ1-5; the D gene is possibly TRBD1 (6 bases). The V end lost 3 bases, the J end lost 5 bases, and 11 bases lay between the germline ends. CDR1 is SGHTA, CDR2 FQGNSA, per germline. The length of the CDR3 is 14 residues. The CDR3 DNA reads TGTGCCAGCAGCTTGAGGGGGGGTGATCAGCCCCAGCATTTT. This translates into CASSLRGGDQPQHF.